The present T cell receptor beta chain was sequenced within a study of T cells in localized non-small cell lung cancer. The data were produced by immunoSEQ multiplex PCR, yet TCRdb's version contains in-frame clones alone and is incomplete. The sample shows about 54,000 clones, over 75% of them seen only once. This receptor was identified in a female donor at least 60 years old with stage II squamous cell lung carcinoma. Specimen: peripheral blood, collected before any cancer treatment.

The CDR3 DNA is TGTGCCAGTAGTGATGATGGGAGGGCTATTGGCTACACCTTC. It codes for CASSDDGRAIGYTF. This chain joins TRBV19 and TRBJ1-2, with no clear D. This CDR3 has 14 amino acids. Per germline, CDR1 LNHDA and CDR2 SQIVND (reference sequence). V gave up 5 bases and J gave up 7 bases, with 17 bases separating them.